This section outlines one TCR beta chain sequence together with its context. The V end was cut by 6 bases, the J end by 4 bases, with 15 bases between. CDR3 length: 14 amino acids. The V gene's germline CDR1 is SNHLY and CDR2 FYNNEI. The sample is drawn from a study of blood T cell repertoires in COVID-19. Overall study context: Both acute and convalescent COVID-19 samples were obtained from the United States, Italy and Spain.

In the original processing: Researchers report that nucleated cell counts were estimated from reference gene primer amplification. The data were produced by immunoSEQ multiplex PCR, yet TCRdb's version contains in-frame clones alone and is incomplete. V, J and clone size are those of that table, while D and trimming were read from the DNA. The table has 170,000 or so clones, around nine tenths seen once; the top ten hold around 13%. The sequence came from a woman between 65 and 79 years old with COVID-19, enrolled during active disease. V is TRBV2 and J is TRBJ1-1; D is ambiguous. Sequencing was done on a sample of peripheral blood. CDR3 region: CASRALVAVTEAFF. In DNA, the CDR3 is TGTGCCAGCAGAGCCCTCGTAGCGGTCACTGAAGCTTTCTTT.